A single sample is the source of the 24 T cell receptor beta chains below, sequenced in a study of T cell responses to AZD1222 COVID-19 vaccine. TCRdb's table, derived via immunoSEQ multiplex PCR, lists solely in-frame clones and lacks some. The sample yields about 97,000 clones, 85% to 90% seen once. Sequencing was performed on peripheral blood, taken on day 0 of AZD1222 vaccination. The receptor set was obtained from an adult in good health.

The chain couples TRBV28 to TRBJ1-5; D is unclear. Trimming shortened V by 6 bases and J by 0 bases, and 12 bases separated the two germline ends. CDR1 MDHEN and CDR2 SYDVKM come from the germline V gene. The CDR3 consists of 15 residues. The CDR3 DNA reads TGTGCCAGCAGGGTCAAGGGTATTAGCAATCAGCCCCAGCATTTT. Translating it yields CASRVKGISNQPQHF.

The V and J genes are TRBV7-2 and TRBJ2-2, with 8 bases matching TRBD1. The CDR3 sequence is 14 residues long. The J segment lost 6 bases and the V segment lost 11 bases, leaving 11 bases of the junction unmatched. Looked up from germline, CDR1 is SGHTA and CDR2 is FQGNSA. The CDR3 spells CAVKTGEVAGELFF. DNA of the CDR3: TGTGCCGTTAAGACAGGGGAGGTGGCCGGGGAGCTGTTTTTT.

The chain couples TRBV27 to TRBJ2-1; TRBD2 aligns across 7 bases. The V and J ends lost 6 bases and 2 bases, in that order; junction bases with no gene match: 10. Germline CDR1 reads MNHEY; CDR2 reads SMNVEV (reference sequence). The length of the CDR3 is 16 residues. The CDR3 DNA reads as TGTGCCAGCAGCCGAACGCTAGCGGCTCCCTACAATGAGCAGTTCTTC. It encodes CASSRTLAAPYNEQFF.

About this clone itself: Other DNA sequences within the sample encode an identical CDR3. The chain links TRBV28 to TRBJ1-5; D remains ambiguous. V gave up 2 bases and J gave up 6 bases, with 2 bases separating them. The CDR3 covers 11 residues. CDR1 and CDR2 (germline): MDHEN, SYDVKM. The CDR3 region has the DNA TGTGCCAGCAGTTTAGGTCAGCCCCAGCATTTT. It yields the protein CASSLGQPQHF.

The chain employs TRBV30 and TRBJ2-7; no reliable D call. Looked up from germline, CDR1 is GTSNPN and CDR2 is SVGIG (reference sequence). CDR3 length: 14 amino acids. Deletions cut 0 bases from V and 3 bases from J, with 12 bases between. In nucleotides, the CDR3 is TGTGCCTGGAGTGTAGGGCGCGGATACTACGAGCAGTACTTC. It translates to CAWSVGRGYYEQYF.

The V and J genes are TRBV7-9 and TRBJ1-1; D is ambiguous. V lost 5 bases and J lost 3, with 4 bases in between. The CDR3 length is 11 residues. The germline V gene has CDR1 SEHNR and CDR2 FQNEAQ (reference sequence). CDR3 nucleotide sequence: TGTGCCAGCAGCACCCACACTGAAGCTTTCTTT. Its translation: CASSTHTEAFF.

The rearrangement links TRBV2 to TRBJ1-3; D unclear. There are 14 residues in the CDR3. V lost 7 bases and J lost 0, with 10 bases in between. Looked up from germline, CDR1 is SNHLY and CDR2 is FYNNEI. As DNA, the CDR3 is TGTGCCAGCACGCGGACCGTCTCTGGAAACACCATATATTTT. Its translation is CASTRTVSGNTIYF.

This chain joins TRBV28 and TRBJ1-4; the D gene is possibly TRBD1 (6 bases). The CDR3 has 14 amino acids. CDR1 is MDHEN, CDR2 SYDVKM, per germline. The V end lost 7 bases, the J end lost 1 base, and 10 bases lay between the germline ends. As DNA, the CDR3 is TGTGCCAGCACGGGGGCACTAACTAATGAAAAACTGTTTTTT. Its translation is CASTGALTNEKLFF.

This chain uses TRBV24-1 with TRBJ1-5; D is undetermined. Trimming took 4 bases from V and 1 from J, leaving 10 bases between them. The CDR3 length is 15 residues. The germline CDR1 and CDR2 sequences are KGHDR and SFDVKD. CDR3 bases: TGTGCCACCAGTGAGGGCGGTGGGAGCAATCAGCCCCAGCATTTT. Protein: CATSEGGGSNQPQHF.

The gene calls are TRBV7-9 and TRBJ1-5, with D uncertain. The CDR3 length is 14 residues. Trimming left V 0 bases short and J 7 bases short, with 10 bases between. Germline loops: CDR1 SEHNR, CDR2 FQNEAQ (reference sequence). This chain's CDR3 is CASSLATHLQPQHF. The DNA of the CDR3 is TGTGCCAGCAGCTTAGCGACACACCTACAGCCCCAGCATTTT. The variable domain in full, completed from reference TRBV7-9 and TRBJ1-5, reads DTGVSQNPRHKITKRGQNVTFRCDPISEHNRLYWYRQTLGQGPEFLTYFQNEAQLEKSRLLSDRFSAERPKGSFSTLEIQRTEQGDSAMYLCASSLATHLQPQHFGDGTRLSIL.

In its sample, this clone was seen once. J is TRBJ1-2 and V is TRBV30; no reliable D call. Germline V gene lookup returns CDR1 GTSNPN and CDR2 SVGIG (reference sequence). V was cut by 0 bases and J by 6 bases, with 8 bases left in between. This CDR3 has 12 amino acids. The CDR3 nucleotides are TGTGCCTGGAGTGTGTGGGGTGATGGCTACACCTTC. Translating gives CAWSVWGDGYTF.

This sequence joins TRBV6-5 and TRBJ1-6, with unresolved D. The CDR3 runs 14 residues. Between the trimmed V and J ends, which lost 9 bases and 5 bases, there was a span of 14 bases. CDR1 and CDR2 from the germline V gene are MNHEY and SVGAGI. The CDR3 DNA is TGTGCCAGTGTCGTTTACAATAATAATTCACCCCTCCACTTT. It encodes CASVVYNNNSPLHF.

V is TRBV28 and J is TRBJ1-4, with D possibly matching TRBD1 (6 bases). The germline V and J ends were trimmed by 6 bases and 8 bases, with 19 bases remaining between them. This CDR3 spans 15 amino acids. The germline gives CDR1 MDHEN, CDR2 SYDVKM. The CDR3 sequence: CASSLLGARGEKLFF. As DNA, the CDR3 is TGTGCCAGCAGCCTTCTGGGGGCGAGAGGAGAAAAACTGTTTTTT.

The CDR3 coding sequence is TGCGCCACCAAAGACAGGGGATCCACTGAAGCTTTCTTT. Translation gives CATKDRGSTEAFF. The chain is built from TRBV4-3 and TRBJ1-1, with TRBD1 matching over 8 bases. With V trimmed by 10 bases and J by 4 bases, 8 bases remained unmatched. CDR1 LGHNA and CDR2 YSLEER come from the germline V gene. The CDR3 loop spans 13 amino acids.

The rearrangement links TRBV15 to TRBJ2-5; D is undetermined. CDR3 size: 13 residues. Trimming stripped 0 bases from V and 5 bases from J, with 7 bases between. In germline, CDR1 is LNHNV, CDR2 YYDKDF (reference sequence). This CDR3 reads CATSRDVAETQYF. The CDR3 DNA reads TGTGCCACCAGCAGAGATGTGGCGGAGACCCAGTACTTC.

CDR3 nucleotides: TGTGCCAGCAGCCTGGACAGGAGCAATCAGCCCCAGCATTTT. This sequence encodes CASSLDRSNQPQHF. V gene TRBV11-2 combines with J gene TRBJ1-5, with 7 bases that match TRBD1. Per germline, CDR1 SGHAT and CDR2 FQNNGV. J lost 1 base, V lost 5 bases, and 2 bases had no gene match. The CDR3 is 14 residues long.

The chain carries TRBV28 and TRBJ2-1; 11 bases are a match to TRBD1. J was trimmed by 6 bases and V by 7 bases; bases with no gene match: 8. CDR1 and CDR2 from the germline V gene are MDHEN and SYDVKM. This CDR3 comprises 15 residues. The CDR3 sequence: CASTLGGTGGNEQFF. The CDR3 DNA reads TGTGCCAGCACCCTGGGGGGGACAGGGGGCAATGAGCAGTTCTTC.

The rearrangement uses TRBV29-1 and TRBJ1-1; D is perhaps TRBD1 (5 bases). The V gene lost 4 bases and the J gene lost 3 bases, with 15 bases spanning the gap. The CDR3 is 14 amino acids. In germline, CDR1 is SQVTM, CDR2 ANQGSEA. In DNA, the CDR3 is TGCAGCGTTGTGGGTCCGGGGGTCGACACTGAAGCTTTCTTT. This translates into CSVVGPGVDTEAFF.

Only one count was recorded for this clone. The identical CDR3 is also encoded by other nucleotide sequences in the sample. V and J are TRBV15 and TRBJ1-1; unclear D gene. The germline gives CDR1 LNHNV, CDR2 YYDKDF (reference sequence). The length of the CDR3 is 15 residues. V dropped 5 bases and J dropped 3 bases, with 16 bases sitting between them. The CDR3 region has the DNA TGTGCCACCAGCCGACCGGACGGAGAGGACACTGAAGCTTTCTTT. Translated: CATSRPDGEDTEAFF.

The chain couples TRBV30 to TRBJ2-2, with 9 bases fitting TRBD1. Trimming at V came to 5 bases and at J to 3 bases, leaving 4 bases not matched to a gene. CDR1 is GTSNPN and CDR2 is SVGIG in the germline V gene (reference sequence). The CDR3 totals 14 residues. The CDR3 bases are TGTGCCTGGGGGACAGGGTGGGACACCGGGGAGCTGTTTTTT. Translation gives CAWGTGWDTGELFF. Looking up the rest from reference TRBV30 and TRBJ2-2 gives the full variable domain: SQTIHQWPATLVQPVGSPLSLECTVEGTSNPNLYWYRQAAGRGLQLLFYSVGIGQISSEVPQNLSASRPQDRQFILSSKKLLLSDSGFYLCAWGTGWDTGELFFGEGSRLTVL.

V is TRBV10-3 and J is TRBJ1-5; D is perhaps TRBD1 (6 bases). This CDR3 comprises 15 residues. CDR1 is ENHRY, CDR2 SYGVKD, per germline. Deletions cut 5 bases from V and 0 bases from J, with 11 bases between. The CDR3 DNA reads as TGTGCCATCAGTCGGGACAAGTATAGCAATCAGCCCCAGCATTTT. It codes for CAISRDKYSNQPQHF.

V gene TRBV14 combines with J gene TRBJ1-1, with 7 bases fitting TRBD1. CDR1 SGHDN and CDR2 FVKESK come from the germline V gene. The CDR3 covers 23 residues. V lost 4 bases, J lost 1 base, and 30 bases stayed unmatched. The CDR3 loop reads CASSPTKGAGEIIGTAENTEAFF. The CDR3 DNA follows: TGTGCCAGCAGCCCCACGAAGGGTGCCGGCGAGATTATCGGGACAGCTGAGAACACTGAAGCTTTCTTT.

The DNA for the CDR3 is TGTGCCAGCAGCCAAGATCAAGATACCTCCGGCTACACCTTC. As protein: CASSQDQDTSGYTF. V and J are TRBV14 and TRBJ1-2; D remains unclear. This CDR3 is built from 14 residues. Germline V gene sequence: CDR1 SGHDN, CDR2 FVKESK. V was trimmed by 0 bases and J by 8 bases, leaving 13 bases between them.

The chain recombines TRBV4-1 with TRBJ2-5, with 9 bases fitting TRBD2. The J segment lost 2 bases and the V segment lost 2 bases, leaving 6 bases of the junction unmatched. This CDR3 has 16 amino acids. Germline-derived CDR1 and CDR2 are MGHRA and YSYEKL. The CDR3 sequence is CASSQYSSGAQETQYF. The CDR3 DNA reads as TGCGCCAGCAGCCAATATTCTAGCGGGGCGCAAGAGACCCAGTACTTC.